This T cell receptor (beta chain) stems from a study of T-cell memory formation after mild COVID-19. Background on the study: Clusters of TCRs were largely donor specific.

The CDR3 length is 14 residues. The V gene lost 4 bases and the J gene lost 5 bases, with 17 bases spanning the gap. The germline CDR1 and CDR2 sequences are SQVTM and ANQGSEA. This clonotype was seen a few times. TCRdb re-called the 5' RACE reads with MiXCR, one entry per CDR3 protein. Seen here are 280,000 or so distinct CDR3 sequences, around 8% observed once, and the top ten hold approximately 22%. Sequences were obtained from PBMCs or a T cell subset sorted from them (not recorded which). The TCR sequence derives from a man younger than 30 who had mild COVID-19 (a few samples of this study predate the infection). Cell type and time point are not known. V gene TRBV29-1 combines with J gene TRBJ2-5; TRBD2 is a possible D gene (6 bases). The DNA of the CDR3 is TGCAGCGTTGGGGTAGCGGCTAGGGTGGAGACCCAGTACTTC. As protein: CSVGVAARVETQYF.